The following is a T cell receptor beta chain sequence with its context. Its antigen remains unidentified. Collection occurred without any documented infections or immune events in donors. The entry originates in a study of identifying expanded T cells in peripheral blood. Findings of the study overall: Variance in clone template counts between two-week samples significantly increased with total template count across all healthy donors. Approximately 1.1 clones differed between technical replicates, versus about 17 and 20 over time.

Method: immunoSEQ multiplex PCR; TCRdb's copy keeps in-frame clones and lacks some. The sample records about 91,000 clones, 88% being singletons. The specimen was blood. The source is a person between 18 and 75 years old in good health.

The CDR3 DNA sequence: TGCGCCAGCAGCTTTGATGGACAGATATCCTATGGCTACACCTTC. As protein: CASSFDGQISYGYTF. The rearrangement uses TRBV5-1 and TRBJ1-2; D is perhaps TRBD1 (6 bases). Per germline, CDR1 SGHRS and CDR2 YFSETQ. The CDR3 runs to 15 residues. V lost 2 bases and J lost 4, with 15 bases in between.